A single sample is the source of the 7 T cell receptor beta chains below, sequenced in a study of blood T cell repertoires in COVID-19. The repertoire was sequenced with immunoSEQ multiplex PCR; TCRdb's copy has only in-frame clones and lacks some. The table has 95,000 to 150,000 clones, 70% to 85% seen once. Sequencing input: peripheral blood. These receptors were taken from a woman between 70 and 85 years old with acute or convalescent COVID-19.

This clone was seen once. The genes are TRBV30 and TRBJ2-1, with TRBD2 as a possible D gene (6 bases). Trimming cost V 3 bases and J 6 bases, with 24 bases left between them. Germline V gives CDR1 GTSNPN, CDR2 SVGIG (reference sequence). The CDR3 length is 17 residues. The CDR3 spells CAWRGGLPGVSPNEQFF. For the CDR3, the DNA is TGTGCCTGGAGGGGAGGCCTTCCAGGTGTTTCCCCCAATGAGCAGTTCTTC.

The rearrangement joins TRBV6-2 or TRBV6-3 to TRBJ2-5, with TRBD2 matching 12 bases. After removal of 1 base from V and 5 bases from J, the junction contained 2 bases not matched to a gene. Germline assignment: CDR1 MNHEY and CDR2 SVGEGT. CDR3 length: 15 amino acids. The CDR3 DNA sequence: TGTGCCAGCAGTTACTGGACTAGCGGGGATGAGACCCAGTACTTC. Amino acid sequence: CASSYWTSGDETQYF.

V is TRBV6-5 and J is TRBJ2-6; D is unclear. CDR1 and CDR2 (germline): MNHEY, SVGAGI. The CDR3 length is 13 residues. V lost 10 bases, J lost 3 bases, and 10 bases lay in between. The CDR3 nucleotides are TGTGCCATCCGTCCTCTTGGGGCCAACGTCCTGACTTTC. This sequence encodes CAIRPLGANVLTF.

The chain combines TRBV2 with TRBJ2-3, with TRBD1 matching 9 bases. J was trimmed by 2 bases and V by 8 bases; bases with no gene match: 14. Germline V gene lookup returns CDR1 SNHLY and CDR2 FYNNEI. This CDR3 is built from 17 residues. The CDR3 sequence: CASSIGTGTGITDTQYF. DNA of the CDR3: TGTGCCAGCTCTATCGGGACCGGGACAGGGATCACAGATACGCAGTATTTT.

This clone has just one count. The chain employs TRBV7-9 and TRBJ2-3; a possible D gene is TRBD1 (5 bases). The CDR3 extends over 15 amino acids. The V gene's germline CDR1 is SEHNR and CDR2 FQNEAQ (reference sequence). Trimming removed 0 bases at V and 8 bases at J, with 15 bases between. The CDR3 reads CASSLARRVDGTQYF. The CDR3 DNA sequence: TGTGCCAGCAGCTTAGCGCGCAGGGTGGACGGTACGCAGTATTTT.

The chain joins TRBV9 to TRBJ2-7, with 9 bases matching TRBD2. Germline V gene data show CDR1 as SGDLS and CDR2 as YYNGEE. This CDR3 comprises 15 residues. V lost 0 bases to trimming and J lost 9 bases; unmatched junction nucleotides: 10. CDR3 DNA: TGTGCCAGCAGCGTAGATCTAGCGGGGAGCCTCGGGCAGTACTTC. It is translated as CASSVDLAGSLGQYF.

The chain employs TRBV4-3 and TRBJ1-1; 7 nucleotides agree with TRBD1. This CDR3 has 15 amino acids. Germline V CDR1 and CDR2: LGHNA, YSLEER. With V trimmed by 1 base and J by 5 bases, 7 bases remained unmatched. The CDR3 coding sequence is TGCGCCAGCAGCCAAGCGTACGGCAGGGGGACTGAAGCTTTCTTT. Translation gives CASSQAYGRGTEAFF.